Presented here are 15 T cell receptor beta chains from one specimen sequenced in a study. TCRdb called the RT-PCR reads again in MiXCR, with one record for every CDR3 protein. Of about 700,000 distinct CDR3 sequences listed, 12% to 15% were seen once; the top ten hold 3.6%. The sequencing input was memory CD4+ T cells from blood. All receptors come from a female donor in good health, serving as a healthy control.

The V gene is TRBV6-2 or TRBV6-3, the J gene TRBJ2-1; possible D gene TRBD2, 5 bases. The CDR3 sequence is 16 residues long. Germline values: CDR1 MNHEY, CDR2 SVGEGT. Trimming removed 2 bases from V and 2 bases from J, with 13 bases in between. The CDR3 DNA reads TGTGCCAGCAGTTACCGGGCTAGCACCGCCTACAATGAGCAGTTCTTC. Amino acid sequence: CASSYRASTAYNEQFF.

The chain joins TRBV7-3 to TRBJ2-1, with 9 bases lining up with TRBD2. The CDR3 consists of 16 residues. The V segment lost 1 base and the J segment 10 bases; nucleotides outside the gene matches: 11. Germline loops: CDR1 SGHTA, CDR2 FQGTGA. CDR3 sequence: CASSLNGAGGTSEQFF. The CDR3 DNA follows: TGTGCCAGCAGCTTAAATGGGGCGGGAGGGACTTCGGAGCAGTTCTTC.

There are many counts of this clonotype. The CDR3: CASSAMQGSYGYTF. CDR3 sequence (DNA): TGTGCCAGCAGCGCGATGCAGGGGTCCTATGGCTACACCTTC. The V gene is TRBV5-6, the J gene TRBJ1-2; D may be TRBD1 (6 bases). The CDR3 runs to 14 residues. V was pared by 4 bases and J by 4 bases, with 14 bases between. Germline lookup yields CDR1 SGHDT and CDR2 YYEEEE.

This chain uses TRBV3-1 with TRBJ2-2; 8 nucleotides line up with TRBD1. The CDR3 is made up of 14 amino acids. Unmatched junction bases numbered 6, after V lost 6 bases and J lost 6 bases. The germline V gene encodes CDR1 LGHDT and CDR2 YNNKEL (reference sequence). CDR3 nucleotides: TGTGCCAGCAGAGGGACAGGCTCCGCCGGGGAGCTGTTTTTT. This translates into CASRGTGSAGELFF. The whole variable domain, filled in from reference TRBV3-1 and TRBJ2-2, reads DTAVSQTPKYLVTQMGNDKSIKCEQNLGHDTMYWYKQDSKKFLKIMFSYNNKELIINETVPNRFSPKSPDKAHLNLHINSLELGDSAVYFCASRGTGSAGELFFGEGSRLTVL.

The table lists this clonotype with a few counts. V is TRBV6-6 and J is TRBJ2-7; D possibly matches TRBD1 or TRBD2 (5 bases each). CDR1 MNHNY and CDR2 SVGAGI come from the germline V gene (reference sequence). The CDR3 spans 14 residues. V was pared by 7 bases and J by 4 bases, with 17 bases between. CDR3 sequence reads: CASKMGTATYEQYF. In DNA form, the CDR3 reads TGTGCCAGCAAAATGGGGACCGCCACTTACGAGCAGTACTTC.

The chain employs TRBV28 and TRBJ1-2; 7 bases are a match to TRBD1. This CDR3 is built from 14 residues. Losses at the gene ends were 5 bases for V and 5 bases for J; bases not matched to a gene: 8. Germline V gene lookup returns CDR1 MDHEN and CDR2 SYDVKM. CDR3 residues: CASSTIGTAYGYTF. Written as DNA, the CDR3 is TGTGCCAGCAGTACAATCGGGACAGCTTATGGCTACACCTTC.

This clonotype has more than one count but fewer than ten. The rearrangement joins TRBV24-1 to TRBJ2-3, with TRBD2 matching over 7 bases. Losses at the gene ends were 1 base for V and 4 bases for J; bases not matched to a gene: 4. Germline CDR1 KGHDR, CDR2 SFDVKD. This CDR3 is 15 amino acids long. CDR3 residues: CATSDFGGNSDTQYF. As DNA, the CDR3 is TGTGCCACCAGTGATTTCGGGGGGAATTCAGATACGCAGTATTTT.

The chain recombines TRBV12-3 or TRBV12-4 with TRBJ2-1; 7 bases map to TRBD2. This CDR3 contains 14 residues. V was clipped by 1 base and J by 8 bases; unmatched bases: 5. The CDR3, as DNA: TGTGCCAGCAGTTTAGGCGGGAGCGTTTATGAGCAGTTCTTC. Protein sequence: CASSLGGSVYEQFF.

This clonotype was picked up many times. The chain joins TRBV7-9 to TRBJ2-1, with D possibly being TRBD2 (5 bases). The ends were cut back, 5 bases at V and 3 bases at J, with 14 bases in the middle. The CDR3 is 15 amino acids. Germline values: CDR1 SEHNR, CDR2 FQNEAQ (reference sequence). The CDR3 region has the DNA TGTGCCAGCAGCCTAAAGATCGAGGGCTACAATGAGCAGTTCTTC. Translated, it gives CASSLKIEGYNEQFF.

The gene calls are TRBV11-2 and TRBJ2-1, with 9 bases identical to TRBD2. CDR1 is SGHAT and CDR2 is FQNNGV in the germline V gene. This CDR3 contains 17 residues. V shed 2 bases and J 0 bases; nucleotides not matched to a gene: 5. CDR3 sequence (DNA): TGTGCCAGCAGCTTAATGGCTAGCGGGGCCTCCTACAATGAGCAGTTCTTC. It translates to CASSLMASGASYNEQFF.

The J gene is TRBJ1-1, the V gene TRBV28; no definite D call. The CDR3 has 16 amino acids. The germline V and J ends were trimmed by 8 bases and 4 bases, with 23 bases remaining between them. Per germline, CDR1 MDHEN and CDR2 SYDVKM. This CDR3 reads CASWLTTRGSSTEAFF. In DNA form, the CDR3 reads TGTGCCAGCTGGTTAACGACTAGAGGCAGTAGCACTGAAGCTTTCTTT.

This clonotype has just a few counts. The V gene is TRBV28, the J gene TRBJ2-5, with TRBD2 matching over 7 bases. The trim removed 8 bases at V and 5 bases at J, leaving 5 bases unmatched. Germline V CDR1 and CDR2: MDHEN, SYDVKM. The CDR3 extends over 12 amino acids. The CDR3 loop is CASVGGSETQYF. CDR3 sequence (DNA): TGTGCCAGCGTGGGGGGGTCGGAGACCCAGTACTTC. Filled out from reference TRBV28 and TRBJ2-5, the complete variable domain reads DVKVTQSSRYLVKRTGEKVFLECVQDMDHENMFWYRQDPGLGLRLIYFSYDVKMKEKGDIPEGYSVSREKKERFSLILESASTNQTSMYLCASVGGSETQYFGPGTRLLVL.

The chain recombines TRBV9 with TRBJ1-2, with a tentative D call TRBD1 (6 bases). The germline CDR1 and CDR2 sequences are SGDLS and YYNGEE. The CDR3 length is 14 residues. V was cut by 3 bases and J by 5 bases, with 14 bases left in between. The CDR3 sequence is CASSATGQNYGYTF. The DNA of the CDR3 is TGTGCCAGCAGCGCTACGGGACAAAATTATGGCTACACCTTC.

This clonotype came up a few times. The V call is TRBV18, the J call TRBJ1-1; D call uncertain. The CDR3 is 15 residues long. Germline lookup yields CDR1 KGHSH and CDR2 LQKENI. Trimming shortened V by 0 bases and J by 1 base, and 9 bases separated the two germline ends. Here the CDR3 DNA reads TGTGCCAGCTCACCACCGGCGGCAGCGAACACTGAAGCTTTCTTT. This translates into CASSPPAAANTEAFF.

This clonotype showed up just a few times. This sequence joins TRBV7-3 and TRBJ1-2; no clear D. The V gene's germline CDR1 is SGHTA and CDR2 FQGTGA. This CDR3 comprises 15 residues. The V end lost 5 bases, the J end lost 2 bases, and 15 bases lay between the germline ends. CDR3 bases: TGTGCCAGCAGCCCCGCGCTGGGCGCAAACTATGGCTACACCTTC. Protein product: CASSPALGANYGYTF.